This T cell receptor (beta chain) was captured by sequencing in a study of blood T cell repertoires in COVID-19. Study context: T cells, B-cell-depleted T cells, or PBMCs supplied cDNA or gDNA.

From germline, CDR1 is SGHRS and CDR2 YFSETQ. The CDR3 is 13 residues long. Trimming took off 4 bases at V and 4 bases at J, with 11 bases between the two ends. Clones were sequenced by immunoSEQ multiplex PCR, and TCRdb holds only the in-frame ones, with some missing. This sample yields over 350,000 clones, of which 88% are seen a single time; approximately 1% belongs to the top ten. This sequence joins TRBV5-1 and TRBJ1-1; D is unresolved. Source material: PBMCs or T cells enriched from blood (not recorded which). The TCR was taken from a woman aged 25 to 39 with acute COVID-19. The CDR3 sequence: CASSAPPSTEAFF. The DNA of the CDR3 is TGCGCCAGCAGCGCCCCCCCGAGCACTGAAGCTTTCTTT. Full variable domain (remainder filled in from reference TRBV5-1 and TRBJ1-1): KAGVTQTPRYLIKTRGQQVTLSCSPISGHRSVSWYQQTPGQGLQFLFEYFSETQRNKGNFPGRFSGRQFSNSRSEMNVSTLELGDSALYLCASSAPPSTEAFFGQGTRLTVV.